These 28 T cell receptor beta chains were sequenced from one sample in a study of cytomegalovirus exposure and HLA in healthy donors. Libraries were prepared by immunoSEQ multiplex PCR; TCRdb keeps only in-frame clonotypes and omits some of them. The repertoire has 200,000 to 250,000 clones, 80% to 85% of them found once; the top ten carry around 15%. Sequencing was done on a sample of PBMCs. The receptors were sampled from a woman younger than 45 in good health and CMV-seropositive.

The chain has TRBV27 and TRBJ1-5, with 9 positions matching TRBD1. The germline gives CDR1 MNHEY, CDR2 SMNVEV (reference sequence). The CDR3 length is 17 residues. The V and J ends lost 8 bases and 4 bases, in that order; junction bases with no gene match: 15. As DNA, the CDR3 is TGTGCCAGCCCCGTCGGGAGGGGACAGGGAGGGAATCAGCCCCAGCATTTT. Translating gives CASPVGRGQGGNQPQHF.

The V and J genes are TRBV5-6 and TRBJ2-7; TRBD2 is a possible D gene (6 bases). Trimming cost V 0 bases and J 4 bases, with 8 bases left between them. Germline V gene sequence: CDR1 SGHDT, CDR2 YYEEEE. The CDR3 length is 13 residues. Here the CDR3 reads CASSLGGVYEQYF. Here the CDR3 DNA reads TGTGCCAGCAGCTTGGGCGGGGTTTACGAGCAGTACTTC.

V is TRBV6-5 and J is TRBJ2-7, with 13 bases aligning to TRBD2. The CDR3 sequence is 16 residues long. Germline V CDR1 and CDR2: MNHEY, SVGAGI. With 4 bases clipped from V and 2 bases from J, the junction kept 5 bases outside the gene matches. The CDR3 loop reads CASSFGLAGATYEQYF. As DNA, the CDR3 is TGTGCCAGCAGTTTTGGACTAGCGGGAGCCACCTACGAGCAGTACTTC.

The rearrangement links TRBV28 to TRBJ2-5; 8 bases align to TRBD1. Looked up from germline, CDR1 is MDHEN and CDR2 is SYDVKM. The CDR3 length is 14 residues. Trimming removed 3 bases from V and 3 bases from J; junction bases left unmatched: 3. CDR3 DNA sequence: TGTGCCAGCAGTTTCTTACAGGGGGAAGAGACCCAGTACTTC. It encodes CASSFLQGEETQYF.

The gene calls are TRBV30 and TRBJ2-3, with a weak D call TRBD1 (5 bases). Germline CDR1 reads GTSNPN; CDR2 reads SVGIG (reference sequence). V was trimmed by 0 bases and J by 0 bases, leaving 13 bases between them. The CDR3 runs 16 residues. The CDR3 nucleotides are TGTGCCTGGAGTGTACGACAGAGACCTAGCACAGATACGCAGTATTTT. Its protein is CAWSVRQRPSTDTQYF.

The chain carries TRBV4-1 and TRBJ2-3, with D possibly being TRBD2 (6 bases). The CDR3 has 15 residues. Per germline, CDR1 MGHRA and CDR2 YSYEKL. Trimming stripped 8 bases from V and 0 bases from J, with 15 bases between. CDR3 residues: CASRVAESSTDTQYF. The CDR3 DNA reads TGCGCCAGCCGGGTAGCGGAGTCTAGCACAGATACGCAGTATTTT.

The J gene is TRBJ2-5, the V gene TRBV5-1; D remains ambiguous. V was clipped by 4 bases and J by 5 bases, with 9 bases between them. The CDR3 totals 12 residues. The germline V gene encodes CDR1 SGHRS and CDR2 YFSETQ. Here the CDR3 DNA reads TGCGCCAGCAGCCGTGAAAGGGAGACCCAGTACTTC. It translates to CASSRERETQYF.

The genes are TRBV6-5 and TRBJ1-3; weak D call: TRBD1 (6 bases). The CDR3 length is 16 residues. V lost 2 bases and J lost 0, with 11 bases in between. Looked up from germline, CDR1 is MNHEY and CDR2 is SVGAGI. In DNA form, the CDR3 reads TGTGCCAGCAGTTACGATACAGGGCTCTCTGGAAACACCATATATTTT. Amino acid sequence: CASSYDTGLSGNTIYF.

The chain is built from TRBV6-1 and TRBJ1-2, with TRBD1 matching 7 bases. V was pared by 6 bases and J by 1 base, with 8 bases of the junction left unmatched. This CDR3 is 15 amino acids long. CDR1 is MNHNS, CDR2 SASEGT, per germline. In nucleotides, the CDR3 is TGTGCCAGCAGGACAGGGAGGTTAATTAACTATGGCTACACCTTC. This encodes CASRTGRLINYGYTF.

The rearrangement joins TRBV28 to TRBJ1-2, with TRBD1 matching 8 bases. The CDR3 consists of 16 residues. With V trimmed by 2 bases and J by 2 bases, 7 bases remained unmatched. Germline CDR1 reads MDHEN; CDR2 reads SYDVKM. CDR3 amino acids: CASSLLGQGLNYGYTF. The CDR3 DNA follows: TGTGCCAGCAGTTTACTTGGACAGGGATTAAACTATGGCTACACCTTC.

The gene calls are TRBV4-1 and TRBJ1-1, with 10 bases lining up with TRBD1. Germline lookup yields CDR1 MGHRA and CDR2 YSYEKL. Unmatched junction bases numbered 3, after V lost 1 base and J lost 4 bases. This CDR3 is 15 amino acids long. The chain's CDR3 is CASSQGDRGSTEAFF. The CDR3 DNA follows: TGCGCCAGCAGCCAAGGGGACAGGGGATCCACTGAAGCTTTCTTT.

This clone was recorded many times. The chain carries TRBV5-4 and TRBJ1-1; possibly TRBD1 for D (5 bases). The CDR3 is 16 residues long. Trimming left V 6 bases short and J 1 base short, with 19 bases between. Germline V lookup: CDR1 SGHNT, CDR2 YYREEE (reference sequence). CDR3 DNA sequence: TGTGCCAGCAACCAGGGAGGGAAGGGATCGAACACTGAAGCTTTCTTT. The encoded protein is CASNQGGKGSNTEAFF.

The rearrangement joins TRBV4-1 to TRBJ2-1, with 7 bases that match TRBD2. V trimming: 0 bases; J trimming: 5 bases; junction bases outside the gene matches: 4. In germline, CDR1 is MGHRA, CDR2 YSYEKL. CDR3 length: 15 amino acids. CDR3: CASSQDRSGDNEQFF. The CDR3 DNA sequence: TGCGCCAGCAGCCAAGATCGGAGCGGGGACAATGAGCAGTTCTTC.

This clone was recorded a few times. V gene TRBV27 combines with J gene TRBJ2-7; D tentatively reads TRBD1 or TRBD2 (5 bases each). V lost 6 bases and J 3 bases, leaving 9 bases between the germline ends. The CDR3 consists of 12 residues. Germline V lookup: CDR1 MNHEY, CDR2 SMNVEV (reference sequence). The CDR3 nucleotides are TGTGCCAGCAGGACGGGGCTCTACGAGCAGTACTTC. It translates to CASRTGLYEQYF.

The chain links TRBV5-4 to TRBJ2-1, with TRBD2 matching over 10 bases. Germline V gene lookup returns CDR1 SGHNT and CDR2 YYREEE (reference sequence). This CDR3 is 17 amino acids long. The junction had 15 bases not matched to a gene; V was cut back by 6 bases and J by 6 bases. The CDR3 loop is CASTPPGPSGSFNEQFF. The CDR3, as DNA: TGTGCCAGCACCCCGCCGGGGCCTAGCGGGAGTTTCAATGAGCAGTTCTTC.

The V and J genes are TRBV5-1 and TRBJ2-5; D is perhaps TRBD1 or TRBD2 (5 bases each). This CDR3 is 15 amino acids long. CDR1 SGHRS and CDR2 YFSETQ come from the germline V gene. Trimming cost V 5 bases and J 4 bases, with 18 bases left between them. CDR3 DNA sequence: TGCGCCAGCAGGGGGCTCGGGGAACGGGGAGAGACCCAGTACTTC. Amino acids: CASRGLGERGETQYF.

This chain joins TRBV27 and TRBJ2-1; D not resolved. Trimming left V 6 bases short and J 5 bases short, with 8 bases between. CDR3 size: 12 residues. Germline values: CDR1 MNHEY, CDR2 SMNVEV (reference sequence). In DNA form, the CDR3 reads TGTGCCAGCAGCAACTGGAACAATGAGCAGTTCTTC. Translated: CASSNWNNEQFF.

This clone was observed a few times. This chain links TRBV6-1 with TRBJ1-5, with D uncertain. Looked up from germline, CDR1 is MNHNS and CDR2 is SASEGT. Trimming took off 1 base at V and 0 bases at J, with 7 bases between the two ends. The CDR3 totals 15 residues. The CDR3 DNA follows: TGTGCCAGCAGTGAAGAGACCCATAGCAATCAGCCCCAGCATTTT. It yields the protein CASSEETHSNQPQHF.

This clone was detected only once. The rearrangement uses TRBV19 and TRBJ2-7; D is undetermined. This CDR3 is 13 amino acids long. The V and J ends lost 3 bases and 4 bases respectively, with 10 bases between them. Germline V CDR1 and CDR2: LNHDA, SQIVND (reference sequence). CDR3 coding DNA: TGTGCCAGTAGTATGGGGAAATATTACGAGCAGTACTTC. Translation: CASSMGKYYEQYF.

This chain connects TRBV19 to TRBJ2-2, with D uncertain. CDR1 is LNHDA and CDR2 is SQIVND in the germline V gene (reference sequence). The CDR3 covers 13 residues. V was shortened by 1 base and J by 2 bases, with 2 bases between the two germline ends. CDR3 loop: CASSIGNTGELFF. The CDR3 nucleotides read TGTGCCAGTAGTATAGGAAACACCGGGGAGCTGTTTTTT.

This clone was detected a few times. The rearrangement links TRBV27 to TRBJ1-2; 9 positions agree with TRBD1. The CDR3 is 14 amino acids. CDR1 MNHEY and CDR2 SMNVEV come from the germline V gene (reference sequence). With 3 bases clipped from V and 4 bases from J, the junction kept 3 bases outside the gene matches. CDR3: CASSLTQGAYGYTF. Written as DNA, the CDR3 is TGTGCCAGCAGTTTGACACAGGGGGCCTATGGCTACACCTTC.

This CDR3 is CASSEGTRKGRDTQYF. CDR3 coding DNA: TGTGCCAGCAGTGAAGGGACGAGGAAGGGGAGAGATACGCAGTATTTT. The genes are TRBV2 and TRBJ2-3; D is perhaps TRBD1 or TRBD2 (5 bases each). Trimming took 1 base from V and 5 from J, leaving 16 bases between them. Germline V gene data show CDR1 as SNHLY and CDR2 as FYNNEI. The CDR3 sequence is 16 residues long.

The V and J genes are TRBV10-2 and TRBJ2-5; 9 positions match TRBD2. V lost 3 bases to trimming and J lost 4 bases; unmatched junction nucleotides: 6. Germline V CDR1 and CDR2: WSHSY, SAAADI. The CDR3 consists of 15 residues. CDR3 amino acids: CASSDLREGRETQYF. The DNA of the CDR3 is TGCGCCAGCAGTGACCTGCGGGAGGGTAGAGAGACCCAGTACTTC.

This chain links TRBV9 with TRBJ2-7; D uncertain. Trimming removed 4 bases from V and 6 bases from J, with 17 bases in between. This CDR3 spans 14 amino acids. The germline V gene has CDR1 SGDLS and CDR2 YYNGEE. CDR3 nucleotide sequence: TGTGCCAGCAGCCTCCGAGTTAGTGACATCGAGCAGTACTTC. It encodes CASSLRVSDIEQYF.

In the case of this clone: The sample has other DNA sequences that encode this CDR3 too. This sequence joins TRBV25-1 and TRBJ2-1, with D possibly matching TRBD2 (6 bases). CDR1 and CDR2 (germline): MGHDK, SYGVNS. This CDR3 has 13 residues. Trimming removed 6 bases at V and 0 bases at J, with 6 bases between. The CDR3 sequence: CASSGSSYNEQFF. The DNA for the CDR3 is TGTGCCAGCAGCGGGAGCTCCTACAATGAGCAGTTCTTC.

The chain couples TRBV7-6 to TRBJ2-1; 7 bases map to TRBD1. CDR1 is SGHVS and CDR2 is FNYEAQ in the germline V gene. This CDR3 has 15 amino acids. Trimming at V came to 2 bases and at J to 5 bases, leaving 6 bases not matched to a gene. CDR3 residues: CASSLPGTEHNEQFF. Here the CDR3 DNA reads TGTGCCAGCAGCTTACCCGGGACAGAGCACAATGAGCAGTTCTTC.

CDR3 region: CATSRDQGHSNQPQHF. The CDR3 DNA reads as TGTGCCACCAGCAGAGACCAAGGTCATAGCAATCAGCCCCAGCATTTT. The gene calls are TRBV15 and TRBJ1-5, with D hard to call. Per germline, CDR1 LNHNV and CDR2 YYDKDF (reference sequence). The ends were cut back, 0 bases at V and 0 bases at J, with 9 bases in the middle. This CDR3 comprises 16 residues.

The sample holds a few counts of this clone. This rearrangement joins TRBV25-1 to TRBJ1-2, with unresolved D. V was trimmed by 6 bases and J by 2 bases, leaving 4 bases between them. The CDR3 loop spans 11 amino acids. Germline loops: CDR1 MGHDK, CDR2 SYGVNS. DNA of the CDR3: TGTGCCAGCAGAAGCAACTATGGCTACACCTTC. Its translation is CASRSNYGYTF.